Below are 20 T cell receptor beta chains sequenced from a single sample in a study of Tregs in tolerant kidney transplant recipients. Assay used: immunoSEQ multiplex PCR; TCRdb lists only in-frame clones, some missing. In the table there are some 74,000 clones, around 93% of which are singletons. The sample was Tregs from blood, taken before the transplant. The receptors come from a human donor who received a combined kidney and bone marrow transplant.

The chain recombines TRBV4-2 with TRBJ2-7; 9 bases match TRBD1. Unmatched junction bases numbered 10, after V lost 1 base and J lost 3 bases. The CDR3 consists of 17 residues. Germline V gene data show CDR1 as LGHNA and CDR2 as YNFKEQ. DNA of the CDR3: TGTGCCAGCAGCCAAGTTACGGGACAGGGCGGTTTCTACGAGCAGTACTTC. Protein: CASSQVTGQGGFYEQYF.

The chain uses TRBV4-1 and TRBJ1-2; D is unclear. There are 15 residues in the CDR3. Germline CDR1 reads MGHRA; CDR2 reads YSYEKL. The V end lost 0 bases, the J end lost 8 bases, and 16 bases lay between the germline ends. CDR3 sequence reads: CASSQDSTAAIGYTF. CDR3 nucleotide sequence: TGCGCCAGCAGCCAAGATAGTACAGCAGCCATAGGCTACACCTTC.

V and J are TRBV29-1 and TRBJ1-1; no reliable D call. Between the trimmed V and J ends, which lost 4 bases and 1 base, there was a span of 10 bases. Germline lookup yields CDR1 SQVTM and CDR2 ANQGSEA. The CDR3 spans 13 residues. Here the CDR3 reads CSVVISANTEAFF. CDR3 nucleotides: TGCAGCGTTGTTATATCCGCGAACACTGAAGCTTTCTTT.

The J gene is TRBJ1-6, the V gene TRBV2, with D unresolved. The CDR3 contains 13 residues. The V end was cut by 3 bases, the J end by 10 bases, with 10 bases between. Looked up from germline, CDR1 is SNHLY and CDR2 is FYNNEI. CDR3 in amino acids: CASSEERESPLHF. The CDR3 nucleotides read TGTGCCAGCAGTGAGGAGCGTGAGTCACCCCTCCACTTT.

The chain has TRBV7-9 and TRBJ1-6; D gene uncertain. Trimming pared 5 bases from V and 7 bases from J, leaving 12 bases between. Germline V CDR1 and CDR2: SEHNR, FQNEAQ (reference sequence). The CDR3 loop spans 14 amino acids. CDR3 loop: CASSTREPNSPLHF. CDR3 in DNA: TGTGCCAGCAGCACAAGGGAGCCCAATTCACCCCTCCACTTT.

This clone showed up just a few times. This chain joins TRBV6-1 and TRBJ1-1; 10 positions agree with TRBD1. Germline values: CDR1 MNHNS, CDR2 SASEGT. The CDR3 consists of 15 residues. Unmatched junction bases numbered 12, after V lost 7 bases and J lost 7 bases. As DNA, the CDR3 is TGTGCCAGCAAGTATGAGGACAGGGGGATTTTTGAAGCTTTCTTT. Amino acid sequence: CASKYEDRGIFEAFF.

The chain is built from TRBV28 and TRBJ2-2; 10 bases match TRBD1. The V and J ends lost 5 bases and 7 bases, in that order; junction bases with no gene match: 7. CDR1 is MDHEN, CDR2 SYDVKM, per germline. CDR3 length: 15 amino acids. The CDR3 DNA reads TGTGCCAGCAGTCTGACAGGGGGCAGAAGCGGGGAGCTGTTTTTT. Its translation: CASSLTGGRSGELFF.

The chain joins TRBV7-2 to TRBJ1-1, with D unresolved. The CDR3 spans 13 residues. The V end lost 4 bases, the J end lost 4 bases, and 10 bases lay between the germline ends. The germline V gene encodes CDR1 SGHTA and CDR2 FQGNSA. The CDR3 is CASSSELGTEAFF. CDR3 sequence (DNA): TGTGCCAGCAGCTCGGAATTAGGCACTGAAGCTTTCTTT. The variable domain in full, with the rest retrieved from reference TRBV7-2 and TRBJ1-1, is GAGVSQSPSNKVTEKGKDVELRCDPISGHTALYWYRQSLGQGLEFLIYFQGNSAPDKSGLPSDRFSAERTGGSVSTLTIQRTQQEDSAVYLCASSSELGTEAFFGQGTRLTVV.

The rearrangement uses TRBV4-2 and TRBJ2-2, with D hard to call. Trimming pared 4 bases from V and 8 bases from J, leaving 11 bases between. The CDR3 covers 13 residues. Per the germline V gene, CDR1 is LGHNA and CDR2 is YNFKEQ. The CDR3 DNA reads as TGTGCCAGCAGCCGAAGGCGGCTAGGGGAGCTGTTTTTT. Its translation: CASSRRRLGELFF.

The CDR3 loop reads CASQQNEKLFF. The CDR3, as DNA: TGTGCCAGCCAACAGAATGAAAAACTGTTTTTT. V usage is TRBV7-9 and J usage is TRBJ1-4; no definite D call. The CDR3 spans 11 residues. Trimming took off 8 bases at V and 5 bases at J, with 6 bases between the two ends. The V gene's germline CDR1 is SEHNR and CDR2 FQNEAQ (reference sequence).

The genes are TRBV5-1 and TRBJ2-1; 11 positions match TRBD1. V lost 4 bases, J lost 4 bases, and 4 bases stayed unmatched. The CDR3 is made up of 15 amino acids. Looked up from germline, CDR1 is SGHRS and CDR2 is YFSETQ. The CDR3 is CASSPGTGGYNEQFF. In DNA form, the CDR3 reads TGCGCCAGCAGCCCCGGGACAGGGGGATACAATGAGCAGTTCTTC.

The genes are TRBV4-1 and TRBJ2-1; 9 bases are a match to TRBD2. CDR3 length equals 16 residues. Germline V lookup: CDR1 MGHRA, CDR2 YSYEKL. V shed 2 bases, J shed 0 bases, and the junction held 2 bases outside the gene matches. The CDR3 spells CASSQPTSGSYNEQFF. CDR3 DNA sequence: TGCGCCAGCAGCCAACCGACTAGCGGCTCCTACAATGAGCAGTTCTTC.

The gene calls are TRBV5-1 and TRBJ2-5; possibly TRBD1 for D (5 bases). From germline, CDR1 is SGHRS and CDR2 YFSETQ. CDR3 size: 15 residues. With 0 bases removed from V and 0 bases from J, the gap between germline ends came to 9 bases. CDR3 loop: CASSLGQSNQETQYF. CDR3 nucleotides: TGCGCCAGCAGCTTGGGACAGTCTAACCAAGAGACCCAGTACTTC.

The V gene is TRBV7-9, the J gene TRBJ1-1, with D maybe TRBD1 (5 bases). This CDR3 region has 15 residues. In germline, CDR1 is SEHNR, CDR2 FQNEAQ (reference sequence). V lost 2 bases to trimming and J lost 11 bases, with 21 bases between them. CDR3 region: CASSLRAEGLKPAFF. In DNA form, the CDR3 reads TGTGCCAGCAGCTTAAGGGCGGAGGGACTTAAACCGGCTTTCTTT.

The V gene is TRBV27, the J gene TRBJ2-3; weak D call: TRBD2 (5 bases). The germline V gene encodes CDR1 MNHEY and CDR2 SMNVEV (reference sequence). V shed 3 bases and J shed 5 bases, with 12 bases lying between them. This CDR3 region has 14 residues. The CDR3 protein is CASSFFVAGDTQYF. CDR3 sequence (DNA): TGTGCCAGCAGTTTCTTCGTGGCGGGAGATACGCAGTATTTT.

This clone has more than one count but fewer than ten. The chain is built from TRBV9 and TRBJ2-1; D may be TRBD1 or TRBD2 (6 bases each). The length of the CDR3 is 15 residues. The V end lost 0 bases, the J end lost 3 bases, and 10 bases lay between the germline ends. Per germline, CDR1 SGDLS and CDR2 YYNGEE. The CDR3 nucleotides are TGTGCCAGCAGCGTAGGGGGGGCTAACTACAATGAGCAGTTCTTC. Residues: CASSVGGANYNEQFF.

The chain carries TRBV6-4 and TRBJ1-2, with 9 nucleotides matching TRBD1. The V gene's germline CDR1 is MRHNA and CDR2 SNTAGT. Trimming cost V 5 bases and J 5 bases; bases outside gene matches: 6. The CDR3 contains 14 residues. In DNA, the CDR3 is TGTGCCAGCAGTCCCGGGACAGGGAAATATGGCTACACCTTC. Translating gives CASSPGTGKYGYTF.

The chain has TRBV11-2 and TRBJ1-5; D call uncertain. This CDR3 is built from 14 residues. CDR1 is SGHAT and CDR2 is FQNNGV in the germline V gene. Trimming left V 4 bases short and J 3 bases short, with 10 bases between. This chain's CDR3 is CASSSGPYNQPQHF. The CDR3 DNA sequence: TGTGCCAGCAGCTCCGGACCTTACAATCAGCCCCAGCATTTT.

The genes are TRBV2 and TRBJ2-4; D uncertain. Germline CDR1 SNHLY, CDR2 FYNNEI. This CDR3 is built from 15 residues. V dropped 5 bases and J dropped 0 bases, with 11 bases sitting between them. The CDR3 DNA is TGTGCCAGCAGTATTAGGTCTCTAGCCAAAAACATTCAGTACTTC. The encoded protein is CASSIRSLAKNIQYF.

V gene TRBV28 combines with J gene TRBJ2-3, with D unresolved. This CDR3 spans 14 amino acids. V was shortened by 2 bases and J by 5 bases, with 11 bases between the two germline ends. CDR1 MDHEN and CDR2 SYDVKM come from the germline V gene. In nucleotides, the CDR3 is TGTGCCAGCAGTTTACCCCCTGAAAGAGATACGCAGTATTTT. This translates into CASSLPPERDTQYF. Based on the CDR3 plus reference TRBV28 and TRBJ2-3, the full variable domain is DVKVTQSSRYLVKRTGEKVFLECVQDMDHENMFWYRQDPGLGLRLIYFSYDVKMKEKGDIPEGYSVSREKKERFSLILESASTNQTSMYLCASSLPPERDTQYFGPGTRLTVL.